This TCR beta chain comes out of a study of vaccination effects on CD4 cells after COVID-19. The wider study: Samples collected post-vaccine were obtained a median of 72 days after the second dose.

As concerns this clone: Its antigen is still unknown. The junction departs from germline at one end; a sequencing error may be responsible.

The data were produced by immunoSEQ multiplex PCR, yet TCRdb's version contains in-frame clones alone and is incomplete. The sample lists over 10,000 clones, approximately 70% occurring once. Per germline, CDR1 SNHLY and CDR2 FYNNEI. The CDR3 loop spans 15 amino acids. ViraFEST assay sequencing came after antigen-specific CD4+ T cells were expanded with viral peptide pools. At the end of about 10 days of culture, CD4+ T cells were isolated. Sometime from March through December 2020, the person acquired a SARS-CoV-2 infection that PCR confirmed. Either the BNT162b2 or mRNA-1273 vaccine was given to participants in two doses. Culturing of 1.5 million to 2.5 million PBMC per well took place with approximately 10 IU/ml IL-2 and about 9.3 ug/ml peptides. The authors exchanged half the medium for IL-2 medium on days 3 and 7.

Sample: CD4+ T cells from PBMCs cultured with HCoV-NL63 spike peptides, taken after COVID-19 vaccination. V and J are TRBV2 and TRBJ1-4; maybe TRBD1 (5 bases). This TCR came from a human donor who had a prior SARS-CoV-2 infection. The CDR3 DNA is TGTGCCAGCAGTGAAGCGCGGGGGTCGAATGTAAAACTGTTTTTT. It translates to CASSEARGSNVKLFF.